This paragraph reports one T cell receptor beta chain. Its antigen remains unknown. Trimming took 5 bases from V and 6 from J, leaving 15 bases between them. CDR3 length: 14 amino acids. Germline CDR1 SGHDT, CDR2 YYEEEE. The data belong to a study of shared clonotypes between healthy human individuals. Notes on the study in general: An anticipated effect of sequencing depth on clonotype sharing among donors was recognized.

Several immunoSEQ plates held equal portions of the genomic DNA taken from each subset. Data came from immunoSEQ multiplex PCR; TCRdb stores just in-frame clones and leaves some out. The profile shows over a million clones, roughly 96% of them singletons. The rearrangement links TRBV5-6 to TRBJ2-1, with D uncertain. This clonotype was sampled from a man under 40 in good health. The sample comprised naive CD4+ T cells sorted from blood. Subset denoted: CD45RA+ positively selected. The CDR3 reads CASRFSRVTNEQFF. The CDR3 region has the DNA TGTGCCAGCAGGTTCTCTCGGGTCACCAATGAGCAGTTCTTC.